This entry features one T cell receptor (beta chain) sequence. Antigen specificity is unknown. CDR3 length: 14 amino acids. The germline V gene encodes CDR1 SNHLY and CDR2 FYNNEI. V was clipped by 7 bases and J by 2 bases, with 13 bases between them. This sample is part of a study of cytomegalovirus exposure and HLA in healthy donors. Study as a whole: The approximately 120 million unique TCR beta sequences, from around 200 million T cells, were found by an earlier analysis.

Primers included in the PCR were 60 Vbeta and 13 Jbeta primers. TCRdb's copy holds only in-frame clones and misses some; the assay was immunoSEQ multiplex PCR. This table holds roughly 100,000 clones, roughly four fifths found once. Findings of the study overall: Trimming of TCR beta V- and J-genes showed a link, identified in a later analysis, to a missense DCLRE1C variant. Under in vitro conditions, a few CMV-associated chains were confirmed as specific for CMV antigens. Generally TCR sequences proved uncommon, though certain public TCRs appeared in numerous donors.

Sequenced material: PBMCs. This chain joins TRBV2 and TRBJ2-3, with D possibly matching TRBD2 (5 bases). This receptor was taken from a middle-aged man in good health and CMV-seronegative. This CDR3 reads CASKARGNTDTQYF. Here the CDR3 DNA reads TGTGCCAGCAAAGCGAGAGGGAACACAGATACGCAGTATTTT.